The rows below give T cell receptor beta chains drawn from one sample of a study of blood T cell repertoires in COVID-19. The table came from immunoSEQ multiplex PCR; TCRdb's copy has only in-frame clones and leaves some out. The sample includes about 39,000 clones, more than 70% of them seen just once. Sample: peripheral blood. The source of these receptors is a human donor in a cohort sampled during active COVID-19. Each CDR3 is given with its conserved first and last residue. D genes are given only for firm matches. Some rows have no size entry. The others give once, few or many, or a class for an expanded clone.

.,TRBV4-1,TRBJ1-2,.,TGCGCCAGCAGCCAGGGGCTCGGACGGAGTTATGGCTACACCTTC,CASSQGLGRSYGYTF
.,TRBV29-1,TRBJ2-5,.,TGTGCGGGGGCCAGAGAGACCCAGTACTTC,CAGARETQYF
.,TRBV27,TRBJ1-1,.,TGTGCCAGCAGTTTGGGGGCAGGGGAAGCTTTCTTT,CASSLGAGEAFF
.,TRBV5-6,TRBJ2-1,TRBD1,TGTGCCAGCAGCCTGACAGGGAAGTCCTACAATGAGCAGTTCTTC,CASSLTGKSYNEQFF
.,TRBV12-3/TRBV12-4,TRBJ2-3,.,TGTGCCAGCAACGGCAGGCTCACAGATACGCAGTATTTT,CASNGRLTDTQYF
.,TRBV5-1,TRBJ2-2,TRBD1,TGCGCCAGCAGCATTTGGGGACAGGGAGGCACCGGGGAGCTGTTTTTT,CASSIWGQGGTGELFF
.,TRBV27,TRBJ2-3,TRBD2,TGTGCCAGCAGTACACGGGGGGGGGTAGATACGCAGTATTTT,CASSTRGGVDTQYF
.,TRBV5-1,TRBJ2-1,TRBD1,TGCGCCAGCAGCTCCCAGACAGGGATCAATGAGCAGTTCTTC,CASSSQTGINEQFF
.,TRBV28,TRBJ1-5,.,TGTGCCAGCAGTTTAGGGGCCAGGGGCAATCAGCCCCAGCATTTT,CASSLGARGNQPQHF
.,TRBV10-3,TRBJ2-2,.,TGTGCCATCAGTGACACCCAGGGCACCGGGGAGCTGTTTTTT,CAISDTQGTGELFF
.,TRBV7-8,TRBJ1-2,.,TGTGCCAGCAGCTGGGCAGGGGCGCGGGGCTACACCTTC,CASSWAGARGYTF
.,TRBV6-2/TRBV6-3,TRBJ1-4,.,TGTGCCAGCAGCGGACAACTGAAGGAAAAACTGTTTTTT,CASSGQLKEKLFF
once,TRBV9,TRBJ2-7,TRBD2,TGTGCCAGCAGCGTAGGTGAGGGTTGGCGGGGGGGAAGCGCCTACGAGCAGTACTTC,CASSVGEGWRGGSAYEQYF
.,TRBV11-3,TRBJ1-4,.,TGTGCCAGCAGCTTAGATCTGGGCCCAACCATGTCCAATGAAAAACTGTTTTTT,CASSLDLGPTMSNEKLFF
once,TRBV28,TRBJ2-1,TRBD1,TGTGCCAGCAGTTTATTGGGACAGAGCTCCTACAATGAGCAGTTCTTC,CASSLLGQSSYNEQFF
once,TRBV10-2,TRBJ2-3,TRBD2,TGCGCCAGCAGTGAGTCGCTTAGCGGGGCCAGCACAGATACGCAGTATTTT,CASSESLSGASTDTQYF
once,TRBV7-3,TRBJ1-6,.,TGTGCCAGCAGCTTAACCGGCCAGGGGTCGGGTTCACCCCTCCACTTT,CASSLTGQGSGSPLHF
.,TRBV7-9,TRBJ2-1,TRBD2,TGTGCCAGCAGCTTAGGTTATGGCGGGGGGGCCCACAATGAGCAGTTCTTC,CASSLGYGGGAHNEQFF
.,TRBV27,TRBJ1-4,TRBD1,TGTGCCAGCAAGGACAGGGGTCGGCCTAATGAAAAACTGTTTTTT,CASKDRGRPNEKLFF
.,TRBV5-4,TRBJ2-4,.,TGTGCCAGCAGCTTGGGGCAGGGGATAGGAAACATTCAGTACTTC,CASSLGQGIGNIQYF
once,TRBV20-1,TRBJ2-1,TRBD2,TGCAGTGCTAGTGCGGGGGGGCGGAATGAGCAGTTCTTC,CSASAGGRNEQFF
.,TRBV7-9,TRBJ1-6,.,TGTGCCAGCAGCTTAGACAGGGTGCCGAATTCACCCCTCCACTTT,CASSLDRVPNSPLHF
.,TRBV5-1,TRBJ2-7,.,TGCGCCAGCAGCTGGGACGGGGGTAGATACGAGCAGTACTTC,CASSWDGGRYEQYF
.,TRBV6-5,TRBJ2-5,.,TGTGCCAGCAGTTATATCTCCCCCGAGGGCGGGGAGTACTTC,CASSYISPEGGEYF
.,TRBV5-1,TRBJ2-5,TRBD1,TGCGCCAGCAGCCTGGGACAGGCATGGGAGACCCAGTACTTC,CASSLGQAWETQYF
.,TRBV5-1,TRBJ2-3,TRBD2,TGCGCCAGCAGCTTTTCCCTAGCGGGGGCGACAGATACGCAGTATTTT,CASSFSLAGATDTQYF
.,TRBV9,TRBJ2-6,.,TGTGCCAGCAGCGCGCTTACAGGGAATGGGGCCAACGTCCTGACTTTC,CASSALTGNGANVLTF
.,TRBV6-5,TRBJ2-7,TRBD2,TGTGCCAGCAGTTACCTGGCGGGGGAAAACTACGAGCAGTACTTC,CASSYLAGENYEQYF
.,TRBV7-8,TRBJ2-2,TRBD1,TGTGCCAGCAGCTTAGTGGACAGGGGGCGAGCCGGGGAGCTGTTTTTT,CASSLVDRGRAGELFF
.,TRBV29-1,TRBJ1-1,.,TGCAGCGTTGAAGGACGGGAGTATTCGGCTTTCTTT,CSVEGREYSAFF
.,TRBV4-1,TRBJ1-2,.,TGCGCCAGCAGCCAATCCTTTAGGACAGTTAACTATGGCTACACCTTC,CASSQSFRTVNYGYTF
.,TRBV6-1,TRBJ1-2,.,TGTGCCAGCAGTGAAACGAAGGGGGTTGGCTACACCTTC,CASSETKGVGYTF
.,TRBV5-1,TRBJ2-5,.,TGCGCCAGCAGCTTGGGACTAGGGGAAGTAGAGACCCAGTACTTC,CASSLGLGEVETQYF
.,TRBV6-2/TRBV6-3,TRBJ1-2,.,TGTGCCAGCAGCCCGACTGCCGGGACACTCTATGGCTACACCTTC,CASSPTAGTLYGYTF
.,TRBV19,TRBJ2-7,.,TGTGCCAGTAGTCTGAGGGGGGGAGATTCCTACGAGCAGTACTTC,CASSLRGGDSYEQYF
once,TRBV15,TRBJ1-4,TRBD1,TGTGCCACCAGCAGAGATAAGTCAGGGGGGAGAGGAAAACTGTTTTTT,CATSRDKSGGRGKLFF
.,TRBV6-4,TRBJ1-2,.,TGTGCCAGCAGTGACAGTAGGAGTCCCCGAGGCTACACCTTC,CASSDSRSPRGYTF
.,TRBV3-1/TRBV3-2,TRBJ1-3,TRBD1,TGTGCCAGCAGCCGGACAGGGGGATCCTCTGGAAACACCATATATTTT,CASSRTGGSSGNTIYF
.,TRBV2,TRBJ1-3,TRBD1,TGTGCCAGCAAACAGGGGGTCGCCGACACCATATATTTT,CASKQGVADTIYF
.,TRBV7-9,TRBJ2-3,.,TGTGCCAGCAGCTCCCCCGCGGCTGGCCTAAGCACAGATACGCAGTATTTT,CASSSPAAGLSTDTQYF
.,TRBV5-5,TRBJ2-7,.,TGTGCCAGCAGCCTGGACTATCCGGGACACACCTTCTCCTACGAGCAGTACTTC,CASSLDYPGHTFSYEQYF
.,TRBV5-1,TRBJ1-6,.,TGCGCCAGCACCCTCGGGGGGACCGTCGTTGATTCACCCCTCCACTTT,CASTLGGTVVDSPLHF
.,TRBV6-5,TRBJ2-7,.,TGTGCCACCAACCCTAACAGCGCGGGGATCTACGAGCAGTACTTC,CATNPNSAGIYEQYF
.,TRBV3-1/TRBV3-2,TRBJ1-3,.,TGTGCCAGCAGCCAAGGTTCCCCGGAGACTGGAAACACCATATATTTT,CASSQGSPETGNTIYF
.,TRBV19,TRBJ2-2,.,TGTGCCAGTAGTACCCAAAGGGCGGGAAACACCGGGGAGCTGTTTTTT,CASSTQRAGNTGELFF
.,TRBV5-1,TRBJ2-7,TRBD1,TGCGCCAGCAGCTTGGATGGGACAGGGTCTCGGGAGCAGTACTTC,CASSLDGTGSREQYF
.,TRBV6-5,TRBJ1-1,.,TGTGCCAGCAGTTACTCACAGTACACTGAAGCTTTCTTT,CASSYSQYTEAFF
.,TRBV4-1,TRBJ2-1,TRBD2,TGCGCCAGCAGCCAAGATAGGACTAGCGGGGGGTGGGATGAGCAGTTCTTC,CASSQDRTSGGWDEQFF
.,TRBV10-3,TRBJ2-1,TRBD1,TGTGCCATCAGTGACCCCGGGACAGCGGACAATGAGCAGTTCTTC,CAISDPGTADNEQFF
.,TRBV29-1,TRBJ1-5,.,TGCAGCGTTGGGGACACTAGCAATCAGCCCCAGCATTTT,CSVGDTSNQPQHF
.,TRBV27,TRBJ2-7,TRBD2,TGTGCCAGCAGTTTATTGGCTAGCGGGACAACCTACGAGCAGTACTTC,CASSLLASGTTYEQYF
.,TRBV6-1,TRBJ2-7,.,TGTGCCAGCAGTGAAGATGTGGTTGAGGAGTACTTC,CASSEDVVEEYF
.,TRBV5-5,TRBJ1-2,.,TGTGCCAGCAGCTTGGACGGGAGCCCCGGCTACACCTTC,CASSLDGSPGYTF
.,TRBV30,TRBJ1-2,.,TGTGCCTGCCCCCCTACAGGGAAGAACTATGGCTACACCTTC,CACPPTGKNYGYTF
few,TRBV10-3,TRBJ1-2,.,TGTGCCATCAGTGAGTGGGCAAATGGCTACACCTTC,CAISEWANGYTF
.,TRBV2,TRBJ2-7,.,TGTGCCAGCAGCGAGGGAGGAGGGCATGCCGACGAGCAGTACTTC,CASSEGGGHADEQYF
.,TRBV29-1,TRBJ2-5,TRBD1,TGCAGCGCAGGACAGGGTGAGGAGACCCAGTACTTC,CSAGQGEETQYF
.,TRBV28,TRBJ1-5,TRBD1,TGTGCCAGCAGTTTACATTTGGGACAGGGACAGCCCCAGCATTTT,CASSLHLGQGQPQHF
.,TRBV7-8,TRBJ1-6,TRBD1,TGTGCCAGCAGCTCACTAACGCGGCAGGGGGGCAATTCACCCCTCCACTTT,CASSSLTRQGGNSPLHF